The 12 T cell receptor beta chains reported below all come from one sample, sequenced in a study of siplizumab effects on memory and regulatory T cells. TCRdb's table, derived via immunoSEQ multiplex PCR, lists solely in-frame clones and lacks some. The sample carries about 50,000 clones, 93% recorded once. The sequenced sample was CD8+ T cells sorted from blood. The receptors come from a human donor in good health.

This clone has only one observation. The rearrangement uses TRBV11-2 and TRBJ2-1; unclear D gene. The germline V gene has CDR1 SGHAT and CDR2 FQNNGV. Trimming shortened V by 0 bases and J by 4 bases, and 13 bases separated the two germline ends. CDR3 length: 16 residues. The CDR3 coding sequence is TGTGCCAGCAGCTTAGATCGCATGGTTAGATACAATGAGCAGTTCTTC. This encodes CASSLDRMVRYNEQFF.

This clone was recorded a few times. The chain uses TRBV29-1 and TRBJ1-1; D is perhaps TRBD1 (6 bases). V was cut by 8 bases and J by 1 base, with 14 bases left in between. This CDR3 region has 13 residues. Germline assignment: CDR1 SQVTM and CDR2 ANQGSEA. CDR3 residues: CSLTQGSNTEAFF. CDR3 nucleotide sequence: TGCAGCTTAACGCAGGGGTCGAACACTGAAGCTTTCTTT.

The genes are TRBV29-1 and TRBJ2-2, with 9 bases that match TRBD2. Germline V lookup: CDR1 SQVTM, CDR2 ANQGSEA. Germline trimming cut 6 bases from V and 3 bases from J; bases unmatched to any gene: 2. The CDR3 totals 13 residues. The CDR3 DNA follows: TGCAGCGTACGGACTAGCGACACCGGGGAGCTGTTTTTT. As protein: CSVRTSDTGELFF.

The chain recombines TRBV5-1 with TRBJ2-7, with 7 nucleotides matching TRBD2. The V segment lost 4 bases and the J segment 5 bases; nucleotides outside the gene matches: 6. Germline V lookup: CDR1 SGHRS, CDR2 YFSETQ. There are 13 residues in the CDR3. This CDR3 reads CASSQRAGDEQYF. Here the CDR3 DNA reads TGCGCCAGCAGCCAACGCGCGGGGGACGAGCAGTACTTC. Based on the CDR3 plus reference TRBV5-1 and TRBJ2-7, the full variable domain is KAGVTQTPRYLIKTRGQQVTLSCSPISGHRSVSWYQQTPGQGLQFLFEYFSETQRNKGNFPGRFSGRQFSNSRSEMNVSTLELGDSALYLCASSQRAGDEQYFGPGTRLTVT.

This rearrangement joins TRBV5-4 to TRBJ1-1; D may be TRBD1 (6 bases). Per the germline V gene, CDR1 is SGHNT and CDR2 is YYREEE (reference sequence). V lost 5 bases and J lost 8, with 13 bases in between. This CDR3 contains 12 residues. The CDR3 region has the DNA TGTGCCAGCAGGGTGGGGGGCGGAGAAGCTTTCTTT. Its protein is CASRVGGGEAFF.

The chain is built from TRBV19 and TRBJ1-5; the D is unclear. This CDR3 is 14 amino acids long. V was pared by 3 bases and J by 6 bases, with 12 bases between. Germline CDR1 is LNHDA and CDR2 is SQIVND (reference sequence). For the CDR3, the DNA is TGTGCCAGTAGTATTGTGGGATTGGGTCAGCCCCAGCATTTT. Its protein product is CASSIVGLGQPQHF.

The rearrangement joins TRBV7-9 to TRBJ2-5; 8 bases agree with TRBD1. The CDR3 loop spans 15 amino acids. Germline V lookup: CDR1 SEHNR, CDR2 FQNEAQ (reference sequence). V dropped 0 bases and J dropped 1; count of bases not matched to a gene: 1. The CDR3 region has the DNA TGTGCCAGCAGCTTAGCGCAGGGGGCCCAAGAGACCCAGTACTTC. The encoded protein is CASSLAQGAQETQYF.

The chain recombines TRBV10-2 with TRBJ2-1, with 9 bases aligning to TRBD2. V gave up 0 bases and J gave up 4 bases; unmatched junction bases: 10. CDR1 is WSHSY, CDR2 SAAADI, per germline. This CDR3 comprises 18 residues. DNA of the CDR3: TGCGCCAGCAGTGAGTCCCCCCGGGCTAGCGGGACTTACAATGAGCAGTTCTTC. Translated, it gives CASSESPRASGTYNEQFF.

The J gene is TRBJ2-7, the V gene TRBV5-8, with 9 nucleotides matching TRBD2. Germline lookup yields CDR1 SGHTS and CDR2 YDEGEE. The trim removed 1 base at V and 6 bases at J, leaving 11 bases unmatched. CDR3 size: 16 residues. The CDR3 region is CASSLRRTSVVVEQYF. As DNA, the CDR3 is TGTGCCAGCAGCTTGCGACGGACTAGCGTCGTGGTCGAGCAGTACTTC. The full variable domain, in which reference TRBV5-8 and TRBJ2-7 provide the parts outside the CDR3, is EAGVTQSPTHLIKTRGQQATLRCSPISGHTSVYWYQQALGLGLQFLLWYDEGEERNRGNFPPRFSGRQFPNYSSELNVNALELEDSALYLCASSLRRTSVVVEQYFGPGTRLTVT.

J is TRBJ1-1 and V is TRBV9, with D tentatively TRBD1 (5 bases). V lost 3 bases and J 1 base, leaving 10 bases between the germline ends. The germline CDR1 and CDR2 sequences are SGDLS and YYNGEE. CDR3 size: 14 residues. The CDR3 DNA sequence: TGTGCCAGCAGCGCCGACAGTACGAACACTGAAGCTTTCTTT. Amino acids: CASSADSTNTEAFF.

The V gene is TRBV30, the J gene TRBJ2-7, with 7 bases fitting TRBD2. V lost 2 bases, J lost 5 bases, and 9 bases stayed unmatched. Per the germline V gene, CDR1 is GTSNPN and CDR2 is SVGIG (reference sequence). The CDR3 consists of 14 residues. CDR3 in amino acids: CAWSPLSGMNEQYF. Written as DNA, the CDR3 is TGTGCCTGGAGTCCCCTAAGCGGGATGAACGAGCAGTACTTC.

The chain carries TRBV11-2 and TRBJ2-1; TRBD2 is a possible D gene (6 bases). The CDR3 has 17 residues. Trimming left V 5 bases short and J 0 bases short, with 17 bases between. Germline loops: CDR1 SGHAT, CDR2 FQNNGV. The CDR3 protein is CASSSNWDSSSYNEQFF. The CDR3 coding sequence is TGTGCCAGCAGCAGTAATTGGGACTCGAGCTCCTACAATGAGCAGTTCTTC.